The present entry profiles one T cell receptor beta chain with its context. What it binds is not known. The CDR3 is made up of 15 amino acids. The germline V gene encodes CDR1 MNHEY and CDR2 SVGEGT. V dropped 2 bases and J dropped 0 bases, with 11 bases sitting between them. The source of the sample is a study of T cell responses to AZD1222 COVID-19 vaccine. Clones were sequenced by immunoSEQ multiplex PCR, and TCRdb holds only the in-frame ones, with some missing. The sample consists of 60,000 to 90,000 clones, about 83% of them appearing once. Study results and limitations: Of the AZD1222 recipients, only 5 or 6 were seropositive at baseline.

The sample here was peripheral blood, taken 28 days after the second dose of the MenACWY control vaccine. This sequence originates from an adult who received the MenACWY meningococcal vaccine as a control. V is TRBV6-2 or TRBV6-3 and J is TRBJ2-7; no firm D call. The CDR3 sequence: CASSYEAESSYEQYF. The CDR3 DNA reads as TGTGCCAGCAGTTACGAGGCAGAGAGCTCCTACGAGCAGTACTTC.